The 8 T cell receptor beta chains listed next were all sequenced from one sample in a study of T cells expressing NK-cell markers. No DNA is given; TCRdb re-called the 5' RACE reads and lists each CDR3 protein once. Recorded for this sample: 350,000 to 450,000 distinct CDR3 sequences. The sequencing sample was made of blood T cells: a sorted CD56 or NKG2C T cell subset, CD4+ or CD8+ T cells, or bulk PBMC T cells (not recorded which). These receptors originate from a man aged 18-75 years in good health.

The chain combines TRBV20-1 with TRBJ2-3; the TRBD2 assignment by TCRdb is unverifiable without DNA. The V gene's germline CDR1 is DFQATT and CDR2 SNEGSKA (reference sequence). This CDR3 contains 11 residues. CDR3 amino acids: CSVEGGNTQYF.

The CDR3 spells CASSPLRGPYQETQYF. This chain links TRBV5-1 with TRBJ2-5; absent DNA, TCRdb's TRBD1 call cannot be checked. CDR1 and CDR2 from the germline V gene are SGHRS and YFSETQ. This CDR3 comprises 16 residues.

The gene calls are TRBV5-1 and TRBJ2-2; the TCRdb D gene call, TRBD2, has no DNA to confirm it. The CDR3 extends over 16 amino acids. The germline CDR1 and CDR2 sequences are SGHRS and YFSETQ. The CDR3 sequence is CASSTASGLVSGELFF.

J is TRBJ2-3 and V is TRBV7-8; there is no DNA to check the TCRdb D call of TRBD1. CDR1 and CDR2 from the germline V gene are SGHVS and FQNEAQ. This CDR3 is 12 amino acids long. CDR3 loop: CASSTGADTQYF.

The chain joins TRBV2 to TRBJ2-3; lacking DNA, the TRBD1 call made by TCRdb goes unchecked. CDR3 length equals 15 residues. CDR1 is SNHLY, CDR2 FYNNEI, per germline. This CDR3 reads CASRGTTGRGDTQYF.

The chain has TRBV11-2 and TRBJ1-5. Germline-derived CDR1 and CDR2 are SGHAT and FQNNGV. The CDR3 is 12 residues long. CDR3 amino acids: CASPYSNQPQHF.

The rearrangement joins TRBV27 to TRBJ2-3. Germline V lookup: CDR1 MNHEY, CDR2 SMNVEV (reference sequence). There are 15 residues in the CDR3. CDR3 residues: CASTPKGPSTDTQYF.

CDR3 protein: CASSLVSIGDSPLHF. This chain connects TRBV5-1 to TRBJ1-6. CDR1 SGHRS and CDR2 YFSETQ come from the germline V gene. The CDR3 covers 15 residues. The full variable domain, completed using reference TRBV5-1 and TRBJ1-6, is KAGVTQTPRYLIKTRGQQVTLSCSPISGHRSVSWYQQTPGQGLQFLFEYFSETQRNKGNFPGRFSGRQFSNSRSEMNVSTLELGDSALYLCASSLVSIGDSPLHFGNGTRLTVT.